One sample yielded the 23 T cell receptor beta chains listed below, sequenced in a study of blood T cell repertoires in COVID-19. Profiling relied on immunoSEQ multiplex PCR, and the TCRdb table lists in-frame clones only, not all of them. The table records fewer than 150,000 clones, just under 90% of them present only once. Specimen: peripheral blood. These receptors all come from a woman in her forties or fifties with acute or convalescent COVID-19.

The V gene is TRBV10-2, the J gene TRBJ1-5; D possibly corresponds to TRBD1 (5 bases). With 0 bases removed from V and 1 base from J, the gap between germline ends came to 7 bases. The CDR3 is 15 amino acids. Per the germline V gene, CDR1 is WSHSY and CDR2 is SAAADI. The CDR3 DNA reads TGCGCCAGCAGTGAGTCGGGGGGGAGCAATCAGCCCCAGCATTTT. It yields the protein CASSESGGSNQPQHF.

The CDR3: CASSPALDRAASYEQYF. CDR3 DNA sequence: TGCGCCAGCAGCCCGGCACTAGACAGGGCCGCCTCCTACGAGCAGTACTTC. The rearrangement joins TRBV4-3 to TRBJ2-7; the match to TRBD1 covers 7 bases. From germline, CDR1 is LGHNA and CDR2 YSLEER. CDR3 size: 17 residues. The V and J ends lost 4 bases and 0 bases, in that order; junction bases with no gene match: 12.

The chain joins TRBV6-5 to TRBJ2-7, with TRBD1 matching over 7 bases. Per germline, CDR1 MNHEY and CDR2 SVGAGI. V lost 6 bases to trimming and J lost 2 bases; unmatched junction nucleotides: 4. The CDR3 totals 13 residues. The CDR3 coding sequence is TGTGCCAGCAGCCCCGGGACAGCCTACGAGCAGTACTTC. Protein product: CASSPGTAYEQYF.

The CDR3 DNA reads as TGTGCCAGCTCCCGTTCCCAACCCACGACAGGGTATATCTACAATGAGCAGTTCTTC. It specifies CASSRSQPTTGYIYNEQFF. The chain joins TRBV18 to TRBJ2-1; 7 bases line up with TRBD1. Germline V gives CDR1 KGHSH, CDR2 LQKENI. This CDR3 has 19 amino acids. V was clipped by 6 bases and J by 3 bases; unmatched bases: 20.

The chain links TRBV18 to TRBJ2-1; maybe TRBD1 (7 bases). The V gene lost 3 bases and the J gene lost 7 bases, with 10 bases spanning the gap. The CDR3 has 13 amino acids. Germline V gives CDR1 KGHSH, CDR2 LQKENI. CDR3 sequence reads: CASSPPGGNEQFF. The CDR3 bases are TGTGCCAGCTCACCTCCAGGGGGGAATGAGCAGTTCTTC. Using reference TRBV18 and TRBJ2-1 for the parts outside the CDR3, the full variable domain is NAGVMQNPRHLVRRRGQEARLRCSPMKGHSHVYWYRQLPEEGLKFMVYLQKENIIDESGMPKERFSAEFPKEGPSILRIQQVVRGDSAAYFCASSPPGGNEQFFGPGTRLTVL.

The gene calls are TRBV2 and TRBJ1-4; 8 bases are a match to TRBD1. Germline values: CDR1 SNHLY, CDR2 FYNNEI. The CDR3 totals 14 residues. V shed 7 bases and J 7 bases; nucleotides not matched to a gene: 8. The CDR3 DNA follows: TGTGCCAGCACCGCCCAGGGGGCGTTTGAAAAACTGTTTTTT. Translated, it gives CASTAQGAFEKLFF.

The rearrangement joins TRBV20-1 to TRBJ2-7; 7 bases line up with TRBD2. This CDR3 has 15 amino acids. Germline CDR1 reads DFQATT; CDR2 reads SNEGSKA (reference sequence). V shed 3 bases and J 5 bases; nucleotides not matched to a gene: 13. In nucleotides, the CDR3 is TGCAGTGCTAGTGTCCCCATGGCGGGAGCACACGAGCAGTACTTC. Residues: CSASVPMAGAHEQYF.

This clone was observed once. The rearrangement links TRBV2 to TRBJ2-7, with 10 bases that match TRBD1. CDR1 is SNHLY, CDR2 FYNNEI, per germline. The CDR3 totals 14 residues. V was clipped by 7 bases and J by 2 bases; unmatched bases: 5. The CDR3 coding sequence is TGTGCCAGCAACTCGGGACAGGGGCCCTACGAGCAGTACTTC. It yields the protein CASNSGQGPYEQYF.

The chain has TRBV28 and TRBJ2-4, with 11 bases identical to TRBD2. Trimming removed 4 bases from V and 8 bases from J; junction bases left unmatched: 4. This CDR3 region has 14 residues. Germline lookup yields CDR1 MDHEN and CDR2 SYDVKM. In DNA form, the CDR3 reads TGTGCCAGCAGTTCTAGCGGGAGGAAACACATTCAGTACTTC. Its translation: CASSSSGRKHIQYF.

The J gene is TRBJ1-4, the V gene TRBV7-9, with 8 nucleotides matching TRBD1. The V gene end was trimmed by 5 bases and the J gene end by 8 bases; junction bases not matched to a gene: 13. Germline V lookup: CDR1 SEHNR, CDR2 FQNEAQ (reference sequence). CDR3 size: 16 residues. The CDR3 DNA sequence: TGTGCCAGCAGCCCAACCCGACAGGGGCCGAGGGAAAAACTGTTTTTT. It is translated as CASSPTRQGPREKLFF.

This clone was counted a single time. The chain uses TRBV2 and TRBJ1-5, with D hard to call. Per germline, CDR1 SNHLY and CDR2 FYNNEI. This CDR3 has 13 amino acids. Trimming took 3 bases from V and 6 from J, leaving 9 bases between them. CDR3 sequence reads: CASSEGRSQPQHF. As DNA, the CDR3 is TGTGCCAGCAGTGAGGGTAGGAGTCAGCCCCAGCATTTT.

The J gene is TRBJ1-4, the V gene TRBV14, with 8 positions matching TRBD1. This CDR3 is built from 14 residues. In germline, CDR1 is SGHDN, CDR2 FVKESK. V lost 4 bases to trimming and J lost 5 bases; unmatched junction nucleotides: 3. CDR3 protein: CASSPRQGNEKLFF. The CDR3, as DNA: TGTGCCAGCAGCCCCCGACAGGGGAATGAAAAACTGTTTTTT.

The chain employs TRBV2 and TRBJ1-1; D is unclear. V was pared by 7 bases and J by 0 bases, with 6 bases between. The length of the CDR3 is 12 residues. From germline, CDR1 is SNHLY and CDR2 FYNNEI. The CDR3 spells CASKTMNTEAFF. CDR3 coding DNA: TGTGCCAGCAAAACAATGAACACTGAAGCTTTCTTT.

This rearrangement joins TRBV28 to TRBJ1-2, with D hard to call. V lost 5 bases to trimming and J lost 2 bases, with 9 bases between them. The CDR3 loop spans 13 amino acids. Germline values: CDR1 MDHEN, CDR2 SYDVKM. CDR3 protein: CASSPWQNYGYTF. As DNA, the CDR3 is TGTGCCAGCAGTCCCTGGCAGAACTATGGCTACACCTTC.

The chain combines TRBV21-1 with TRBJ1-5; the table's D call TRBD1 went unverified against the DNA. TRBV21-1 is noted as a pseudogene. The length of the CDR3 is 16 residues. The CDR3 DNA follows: TGTGCCAGCAACATAGGGACAGGGGGTATTCGTCAGCCCCAGCATTTT. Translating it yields CASNIGTGGIRQPQHF.

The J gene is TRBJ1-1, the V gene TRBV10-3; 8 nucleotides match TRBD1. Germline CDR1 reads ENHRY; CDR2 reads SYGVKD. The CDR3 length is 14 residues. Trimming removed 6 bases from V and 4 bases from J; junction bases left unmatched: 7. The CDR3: CAIRDRGLSTEAFF. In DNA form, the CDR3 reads TGTGCCATCAGAGACAGGGGACTGAGCACTGAAGCTTTCTTT.

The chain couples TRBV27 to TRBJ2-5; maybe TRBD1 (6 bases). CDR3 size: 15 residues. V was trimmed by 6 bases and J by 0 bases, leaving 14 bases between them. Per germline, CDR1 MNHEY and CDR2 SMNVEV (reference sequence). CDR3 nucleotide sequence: TGTGCCAGCAGATTAGACAGGTCGTACCAAGAGACCCAGTACTTC. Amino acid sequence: CASRLDRSYQETQYF.

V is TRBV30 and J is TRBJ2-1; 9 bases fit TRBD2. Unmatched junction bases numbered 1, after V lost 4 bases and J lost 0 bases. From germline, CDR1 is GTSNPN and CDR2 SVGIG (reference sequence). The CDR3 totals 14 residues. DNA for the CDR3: TGTGCCTGGATGGGACTAGCCTCCTACAATGAGCAGTTCTTC. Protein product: CAWMGLASYNEQFF.

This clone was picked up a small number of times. CDR3 in DNA: TGCGCCAGCAGTGGGACAGCCTCTGGAAACACCATATATTTT. Its protein product is CASSGTASGNTIYF. This sequence joins TRBV10-1 and TRBJ1-3; TRBD1 is a possible D gene (6 bases). This CDR3 comprises 14 residues. Looked up from germline, CDR1 is WNHNN and CDR2 is SYGVQD (reference sequence). With 4 bases removed from V and 0 bases from J, the gap between germline ends came to 7 bases.

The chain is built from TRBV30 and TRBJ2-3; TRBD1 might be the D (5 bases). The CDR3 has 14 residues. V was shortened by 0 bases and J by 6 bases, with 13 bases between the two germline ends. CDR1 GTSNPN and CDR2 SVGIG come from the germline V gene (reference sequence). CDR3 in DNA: TGTGCCTGGAGTGTACGCAGGGCAGACGATACGCAGTATTTT. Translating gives CAWSVRRADDTQYF.

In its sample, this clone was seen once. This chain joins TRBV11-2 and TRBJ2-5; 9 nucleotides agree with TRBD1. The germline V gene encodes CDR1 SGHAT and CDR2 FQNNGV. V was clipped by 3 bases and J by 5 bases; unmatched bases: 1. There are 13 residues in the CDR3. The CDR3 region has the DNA TGTGCCAGCAGCTTCGACAGGGGGGAGACCCAGTACTTC. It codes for CASSFDRGETQYF.

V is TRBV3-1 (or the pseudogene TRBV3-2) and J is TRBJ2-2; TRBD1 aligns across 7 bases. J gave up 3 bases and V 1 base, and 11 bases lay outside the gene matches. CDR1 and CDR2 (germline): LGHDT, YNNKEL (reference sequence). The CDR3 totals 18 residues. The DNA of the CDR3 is TGTGCCAGCAGCCAAGGCCCCAGACAGGGTCGGTACACCGGGGAGCTGTTTTTT. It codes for CASSQGPRQGRYTGELFF.

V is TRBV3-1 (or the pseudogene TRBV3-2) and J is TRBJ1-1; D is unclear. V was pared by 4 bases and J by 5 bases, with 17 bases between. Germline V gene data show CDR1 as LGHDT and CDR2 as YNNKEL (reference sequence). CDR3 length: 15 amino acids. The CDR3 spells CASSRPFEPRTEAFF. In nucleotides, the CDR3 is TGTGCCAGCAGCCGCCCCTTTGAGCCGAGGACTGAAGCTTTCTTT.